This passage covers 23 T cell receptor beta chains from one sample sequenced in a study of blood T cell repertoires in COVID-19. This table comes from immunoSEQ multiplex PCR, and its TCRdb copy is limited to in-frame clones, with some not included. This table has 490,000 or so clones, 88% appearing once. Sequenced: PBMCs or T cells enriched from blood (not recorded which). These TCRs come from a woman in her 40s who had recovered from COVID-19.

The chain carries TRBV4-3 and TRBJ2-7; D unclear. CDR1 LGHNA and CDR2 YSLEER come from the germline V gene. Trimming took 0 bases from V and 2 from J, leaving 8 bases between them. The CDR3 is 14 amino acids. The CDR3 DNA reads TGCGCCAGCAGCCAAGATCTTGGGCCCTACGAGCAGTACTTC. This translates into CASSQDLGPYEQYF.

Only a few counts were recorded for this clone. The chain is built from TRBV10-3 and TRBJ1-1; the D gene is possibly TRBD1 (6 bases). The CDR3 length is 17 residues. V lost 0 bases, J lost 0 bases, and 14 bases lay in between. Looked up from germline, CDR1 is ENHRY and CDR2 is SYGVKD. CDR3 loop: CAISESRGTDMNTEAFF. DNA for the CDR3: TGTGCCATCAGTGAGTCTAGGGGGACGGACATGAACACTGAAGCTTTCTTT.

The CDR3 loop is CASSLVTVMNTEAFF. CDR3 nucleotide sequence: TGTGCCAGCAGCTTGGTCACAGTCATGAACACTGAAGCTTTCTTT. The chain links TRBV5-8 to TRBJ1-1; D uncertain. Germline V gene data show CDR1 as SGHTS and CDR2 as YDEGEE. The V end was cut by 0 bases, the J end by 0 bases, with 9 bases between. The CDR3 is 15 amino acids.

The chain uses TRBV2 and TRBJ1-2; D not certain. Looked up from germline, CDR1 is SNHLY and CDR2 is FYNNEI. This CDR3 has 13 residues. V was cut by 1 base and J by 8 bases, with 11 bases left in between. CDR3 in amino acids: CASSEGRPGGYTF. The CDR3 bases are TGTGCCAGCAGTGAAGGGAGGCCCGGGGGCTACACCTTC.

A single count supports this clone. The chain joins TRBV5-1 to TRBJ2-3, with 9 positions matching TRBD2. The V gene end was trimmed by 4 bases and the J gene end by 3 bases; junction bases not matched to a gene: 6. Germline values: CDR1 SGHRS, CDR2 YFSETQ. CDR3 length equals 15 residues. The CDR3 here is CASSPGSGRTDTQYF. The CDR3, as DNA: TGCGCCAGCAGCCCCGGGAGCGGGAGGACAGATACGCAGTATTTT.

The J gene is TRBJ2-1, the V gene TRBV9; 7 nucleotides agree with TRBD1. Trimming took 2 bases from V and 0 from J; bases not matched to a gene: 2. This CDR3 comprises 15 residues. In germline, CDR1 is SGDLS, CDR2 YYNGEE. CDR3 DNA: TGTGCCAGCAGCGTGGACAGGAGCTCCTACAATGAGCAGTTCTTC. Translating it yields CASSVDRSSYNEQFF.

This clone was found a few times. This chain links TRBV15 with TRBJ1-2, with D perhaps matching TRBD1 (5 bases). This CDR3 contains 16 residues. With 0 bases removed from V and 2 bases from J, the gap between germline ends came to 13 bases. CDR1 and CDR2 (germline): LNHNV, YYDKDF (reference sequence). In DNA form, the CDR3 reads TGTGCCACCAGCAGAGATGGTAACCAGGGAAACTATGGCTACACCTTC. Its translation: CATSRDGNQGNYGYTF.

The chain carries TRBV4-1 and TRBJ1-1, with D hard to call. The CDR3 has 14 amino acids. Germline values: CDR1 MGHRA, CDR2 YSYEKL. Trimming cost V 0 bases and J 1 base, with 6 bases left between them. This chain's CDR3 is CASSQEHRNTEAFF. Here the CDR3 DNA reads TGCGCCAGCAGCCAAGAGCACAGGAACACTGAAGCTTTCTTT.

The rearrangement joins TRBV5-4 to TRBJ2-1, with 15 nucleotides matching TRBD2. The CDR3 is made up of 15 amino acids. Unmatched junction bases numbered 3, after V lost 4 bases and J lost 7 bases. The germline V gene has CDR1 SGHNT and CDR2 YYREEE (reference sequence). In DNA form, the CDR3 reads TGTGCCAGCAGCACGGGACTAGCGGGAGGTAATGAGCAGTTCTTC. As protein: CASSTGLAGGNEQFF.

This rearrangement joins TRBV6-6 to TRBJ1-2, with D possibly TRBD1 on 6 matching bases. V lost 9 bases and J 4 bases, leaving 18 bases between the germline ends. Germline CDR1 MNHNY, CDR2 SVGAGI (reference sequence). This CDR3 comprises 14 residues. Here the CDR3 DNA reads TGTGCCAGTCTTACCCGGACAGTGGGCTATGGCTACACCTTC. Translating it yields CASLTRTVGYGYTF.

The rearrangement joins TRBV7-9 to TRBJ1-2, with D perhaps matching TRBD1 (6 bases). V gave up 4 bases and J gave up 5 bases, with 17 bases separating them. Germline CDR1 and CDR2: SEHNR and FQNEAQ (reference sequence). The length of the CDR3 is 15 residues. The CDR3: CASSSLRGGGYGYTF. CDR3 bases: TGTGCCAGCAGCTCCCTTAGGGGGGGCGGTTATGGCTACACCTTC. The complete variable domain, with remaining parts taken from reference TRBV7-9 and TRBJ1-2, reads DTGVSQNPRHKITKRGQNVTFRCDPISEHNRLYWYRQTLGQGPEFLTYFQNEAQLEKSRLLSDRFSAERPKGSFSTLEIQRTEQGDSAMYLCASSSLRGGGYGYTFGSGTRLTVV.

A single count supports this clone. This rearrangement joins TRBV4-1 to TRBJ1-3; D is unclear. The V and J ends lost 4 bases and 2 bases respectively, with 9 bases between them. This CDR3 has 14 residues. Germline CDR1 MGHRA, CDR2 YSYEKL. This chain's CDR3 is CASSRARPGNTIYF. The CDR3 nucleotides read TGCGCCAGCAGCCGGGCCCGGCCTGGAAACACCATATATTTT.

The rearrangement links TRBV28 to TRBJ1-1, with D possibly matching TRBD1 (5 bases). V lost 7 bases, J lost 1 base, and 13 bases lay in between. The germline gives CDR1 MDHEN, CDR2 SYDVKM. The CDR3 covers 14 residues. This chain's CDR3 is CASTFGGWNTEAFF. DNA of the CDR3: TGTGCCAGCACCTTCGGGGGTTGGAACACTGAAGCTTTCTTT.

This chain joins TRBV11-3 and TRBJ1-2; D is uncertain. V dropped 4 bases and J dropped 3 bases, with 9 bases sitting between them. The V gene's germline CDR1 is SGHNT and CDR2 YENEEA. The CDR3 extends over 13 amino acids. CDR3 sequence: CASSSLGDYGYTF. As DNA, the CDR3 is TGTGCCAGCAGCTCCCTAGGCGACTATGGCTACACCTTC. Full variable domain (missing parts from reference TRBV11-3 and TRBJ1-2): EAGVVQSPRYKIIEKKQPVAFWCNPISGHNTLYWYLQNLGQGPELLIRYENEEAVDDSQLPKDRFSAERLKGVDSTLKIQPAELGDSAVYLCASSSLGDYGYTFGSGTRLTVV.

The chain has TRBV4-3 and TRBJ2-4; the D gene is possibly TRBD2 (6 bases). Germline V gene sequence: CDR1 LGHNA, CDR2 YSLEER. This CDR3 has 16 residues. V was clipped by 1 base and J by 0 bases, with 10 bases between them. The CDR3 spells CASSQGTGEAKNIQYF. CDR3 DNA: TGCGCCAGCAGCCAAGGGACGGGGGAAGCCAAAAACATTCAGTACTTC.

The chain joins TRBV7-8 to TRBJ2-7, with 11 bases lining up with TRBD2. V shed 4 bases and J 2 bases; nucleotides not matched to a gene: 13. Germline lookup yields CDR1 SGHVS and CDR2 FQNEAQ. The CDR3 is 18 residues long. In DNA form, the CDR3 reads TGTGCCAGCAGCTCTCCCCATAAACTAGCGGGAGCCCCCTACGAGCAGTACTTC. Its translation: CASSSPHKLAGAPYEQYF.

V is TRBV14 and J is TRBJ1-2; D perhaps matches TRBD1 (5 bases). V was cut by 0 bases and J by 0 bases, with 17 bases left in between. CDR3 length: 18 amino acids. The germline CDR1 and CDR2 sequences are SGHDN and FVKESK. CDR3 sequence: CASSQDRGLISPNYGYTF. As DNA, the CDR3 is TGTGCCAGCAGCCAAGATAGGGGCCTAATTTCTCCTAACTATGGCTACACCTTC.

This chain connects TRBV18 to TRBJ1-1, with 11 bases fitting TRBD1. CDR3 size: 14 residues. CDR1 KGHSH and CDR2 LQKENI come from the germline V gene. The junction had 10 bases not matched to a gene; V was cut back by 5 bases and J by 11 bases. The DNA for the CDR3 is TGTGCCAGCTCAAACGGGACAGGGGGAATTAAGGCTTTCTTT. Translation gives CASSNGTGGIKAFF.

The chain carries TRBV25-1 and TRBJ1-2; 9 positions agree with TRBD1. Per germline, CDR1 MGHDK and CDR2 SYGVNS. Germline trimming cut 4 bases from V and 3 bases from J; bases unmatched to any gene: 6. The CDR3 spans 15 residues. The CDR3 bases are TGTGCCAGCAGTGCTCCGGGACAGGGACACTATGGCTACACCTTC. Translating it yields CASSAPGQGHYGYTF.

This chain uses TRBV2 with TRBJ1-1; 9 bases match TRBD1. The germline CDR1 and CDR2 sequences are SNHLY and FYNNEI. This CDR3 is built from 13 residues. The V and J ends lost 9 bases and 4 bases, in that order; junction bases with no gene match: 6. The CDR3 reads CARGDREGTEAFF. CDR3 DNA: TGTGCCAGAGGGGACAGGGAGGGCACTGAAGCTTTCTTT. Full variable domain (rest looked up from reference TRBV2 and TRBJ1-1): EPEVTQTPSHQVTQMGQEVILRCVPISNHLYFYWYRQILGQKVEFLVSFYNNEISEKSEIFDDQFSVERPDGSNFTLKIRSTKLEDSAMYFCARGDREGTEAFFGQGTRLTVV.

The V gene is TRBV27, the J gene TRBJ2-7, with D tentatively TRBD1 (5 bases). This CDR3 has 13 amino acids. Germline V gives CDR1 MNHEY, CDR2 SMNVEV (reference sequence). Trimming cost V 5 bases and J 3 bases, with 11 bases left between them. The CDR3 DNA reads as TGTGCCAGCAGTCCGACAGTTTACTACGAGCAGTACTTC. The encoded protein is CASSPTVYYEQYF.

The chain carries TRBV10-1 and TRBJ2-1; 8 nucleotides agree with TRBD1. CDR1 WNHNN and CDR2 SYGVQD come from the germline V gene (reference sequence). CDR3 length: 19 amino acids. V trimming: 3 bases; J trimming: 0 bases; junction bases outside the gene matches: 13. This CDR3 reads CASSELKPGQASSYNEQFF. The CDR3 nucleotides read TGCGCCAGCAGTGAACTCAAACCGGGACAGGCAAGCTCCTACAATGAGCAGTTCTTC.

The rearrangement links TRBV2 to TRBJ1-3; the D gene is possibly TRBD1 (5 bases). The CDR3 extends over 12 amino acids. V lost 5 bases to trimming and J lost 8 bases, with 10 bases between them. In germline, CDR1 is SNHLY, CDR2 FYNNEI. This CDR3 reads CASSSRAHTIYF. The CDR3 nucleotides read TGTGCCAGCAGTTCCAGGGCACACACCATATATTTT.